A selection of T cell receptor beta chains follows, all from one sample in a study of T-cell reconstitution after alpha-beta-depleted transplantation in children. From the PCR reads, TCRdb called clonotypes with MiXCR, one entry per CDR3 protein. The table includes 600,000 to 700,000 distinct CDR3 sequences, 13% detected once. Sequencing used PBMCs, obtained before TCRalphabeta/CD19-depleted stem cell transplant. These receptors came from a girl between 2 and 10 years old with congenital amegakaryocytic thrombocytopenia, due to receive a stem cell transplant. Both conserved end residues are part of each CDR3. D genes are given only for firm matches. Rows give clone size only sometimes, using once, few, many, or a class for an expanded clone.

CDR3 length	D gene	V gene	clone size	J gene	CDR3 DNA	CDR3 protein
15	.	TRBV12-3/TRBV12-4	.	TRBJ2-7	TGTGCCAGCAGTTTCTTTGTGGGGTACCAGAACGAGCAGTACTTC	CASSFFVGYQNEQYF
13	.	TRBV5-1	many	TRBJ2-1	TGCGCCAGCAGCTTGGTGCACGACAATGAGCAGTTCTTC	CASSLVHDNEQFF
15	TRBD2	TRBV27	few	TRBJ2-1	TGTGCCAGCCTGCGAGCGGGAGGGATCTACAATGAGCAGTTCTTC	CASLRAGGIYNEQFF
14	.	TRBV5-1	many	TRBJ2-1	TGCGCCAGCAGCTTGACGGCCGGGGGCAATGAGCAGTTCTTC	CASSLTAGGNEQFF
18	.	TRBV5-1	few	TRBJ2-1	TGCGCCAGCAGCTTGGCCTTAGCCGAGGCCCGCTCCTACAATGAGCAGTTCTTC	CASSLALAEARSYNEQFF
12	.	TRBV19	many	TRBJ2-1	TGTGCCAGTAGTACCTTAGGGGATGAGCAGTTCTTC	CASSTLGDEQFF
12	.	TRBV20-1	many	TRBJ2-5	TGCAGTGCTGCACAGGGAGGAGAGACCCAGTACTTC	CSAAQGGETQYF
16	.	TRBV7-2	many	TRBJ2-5	TGTGCCAGCAGCTTACGTTTAGGGGAGTGGCAAGAGACCCAGTACTTC	CASSLRLGEWQETQYF
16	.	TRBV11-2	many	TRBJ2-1	TGTGCCAGCAGCCACTCCGGACCTAGACCCCCCAATGAGCAGTTCTTC	CASSHSGPRPPNEQFF
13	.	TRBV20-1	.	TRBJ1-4	TGCAGTGCTAGAGATCAGGGATCTGAAAAACTGTTTTTT	CSARDQGSEKLFF
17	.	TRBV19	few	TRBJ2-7	TGTGCCAGTAGTATAGATGCCAGCACTCTTTTCTCCTACGAGCAGTACTTC	CASSIDASTLFSYEQYF
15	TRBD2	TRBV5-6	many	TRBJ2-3	TGTGCCAGCAGCTTGGCCGCGGGAGTAACAGATACGCAGTATTTT	CASSLAAGVTDTQYF
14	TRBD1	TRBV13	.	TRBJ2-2	TGTGCCAGCGGACAGGGACAGACCACCGGGGAGCTGTTTTTT	CASGQGQTTGELFF
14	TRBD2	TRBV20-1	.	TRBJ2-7	TGCAGTGCGCAGGGACTAGCGGGGGCCTACGAGCAGTACTTC	CSAQGLAGAYEQYF
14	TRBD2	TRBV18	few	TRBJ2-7	TGTGCCAGCTCACCAGCCCTAGCGGTCTACGAGCAGTACTTC	CASSPALAVYEQYF
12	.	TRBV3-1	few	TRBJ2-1	TGTGCCAGCAGCCAAATGCTCGATGAGCAGTTCTTC	CASSQMLDEQFF
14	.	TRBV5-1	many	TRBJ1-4	TGCGCCAGCAGCTTCGTACAGGGTGGTGAAAAACTGTTTTTT	CASSFVQGGEKLFF
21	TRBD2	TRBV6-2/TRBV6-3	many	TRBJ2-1	TGTGCCAGCAGTTACAGTCCCTTTAGCGGGATATCAACGCAAACCTACAATGAGCAGTTCTTC	CASSYSPFSGISTQTYNEQFF
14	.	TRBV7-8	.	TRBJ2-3	TGTGCCAGCAGCTTAGCGGAGGTCACAGATACGCAGTATTTT	CASSLAEVTDTQYF
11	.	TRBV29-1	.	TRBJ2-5	TGCAGCTGGGGGGACCAAGAGACCCAGTACTTC	CSWGDQETQYF
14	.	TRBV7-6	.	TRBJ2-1	TGTGCCAGCAGCTTATTCTCAGCCTACAATGAGCAGTTCTTC	CASSLFSAYNEQFF
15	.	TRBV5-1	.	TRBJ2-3	TGCGCCAGCAGCTTGTGGCGGGGAAACACAGATACGCAGTATTTT	CASSLWRGNTDTQYF
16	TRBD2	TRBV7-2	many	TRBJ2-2	TGTGCCAGCAGCTTCACTAGCGGGATGATGGGGGGGGAGCTGTTTTTT	CASSFTSGMMGGELFF
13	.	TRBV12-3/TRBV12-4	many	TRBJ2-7	TGTGCCAGCAGTTTTGCGCGGTCCTACGAGCAGTACTTC	CASSFARSYEQYF
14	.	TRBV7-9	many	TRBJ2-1	TGTGCCAGCAGCGGGGTGACAGTTTACAATGAGCAGTTCTTC	CASSGVTVYNEQFF
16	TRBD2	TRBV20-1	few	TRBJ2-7	TGCTGTGCTCCCAAAGCTTATAGCGGGTTCTCCTACGAGCAGTACTTC	CCAPKAYSGFSYEQYF
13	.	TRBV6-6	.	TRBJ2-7	TGTGCCAGCAGGATGGAGAGGTTCTACGAGCAGTACTTC	CASRMERFYEQYF
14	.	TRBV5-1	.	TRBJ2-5	TGCGCCAGCAGCTTTCCGGAGGGACAAGAGACCCAGTACTTC	CASSFPEGQETQYF
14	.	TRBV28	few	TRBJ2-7	TGTGCCAGCAGTCCAGCGGACGACTCCTACGAGCAGTACTTC	CASSPADDSYEQYF
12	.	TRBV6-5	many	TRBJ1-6	TGTGCCAGCAGTTTCACCGGGAACCCCCTCCACTTT	CASSFTGNPLHF
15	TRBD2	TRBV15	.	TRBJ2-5	TGTGCCACCAGCAGAGATAGCGGGAGGACAGAGACCCAGTACTTC	CATSRDSGRTETQYF
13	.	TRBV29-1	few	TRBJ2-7	TGCAGCGCTACTACACAACAGGGACGGGAGCAGTACTTC	CSATTQQGREQYF
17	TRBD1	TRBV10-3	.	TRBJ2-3	TGTGCCATCAGTGACCCCAACAGGGGTAGTCGCACAGAGACGCAGTATTTT	CAISDPNRGSRTETQYF
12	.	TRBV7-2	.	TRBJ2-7	TGTGCCAGCAGCTCACAGGTTGCCGAGCAGTACTTC	CASSSQVAEQYF
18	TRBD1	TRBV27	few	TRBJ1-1	TGTGCCAGCAGCATGACCTACGGGACAGGGCTGATGAACACTGAAGCTTTCTTT	CASSMTYGTGLMNTEAFF
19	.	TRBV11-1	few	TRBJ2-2	TGTGCCAGCAGCTCCCTTAGCACCCTGACACGGGGAAATACCGGGGAGCTGTTTTTT	CASSSLSTLTRGNTGELFF
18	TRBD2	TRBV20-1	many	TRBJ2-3	TGCAGTGCTAGAGCTAAGTGGACTAGCGGGACTAGCACAGATACGCAGTATTTT	CSARAKWTSGTSTDTQYF
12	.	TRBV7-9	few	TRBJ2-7	TGTGCCAGCAGCCCCAACGGTTTCGGGCAGTACTTC	CASSPNGFGQYF
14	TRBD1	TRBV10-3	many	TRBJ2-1	TGTGCCACCTCACCGGGACAGGGCGGGAATGAGCAGTTCTTC	CATSPGQGGNEQFF
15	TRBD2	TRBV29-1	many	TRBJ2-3	TGCAGCGTCCGCGGGGCTAGCGGGAGCGTAGATACGCAGTATTTT	CSVRGASGSVDTQYF
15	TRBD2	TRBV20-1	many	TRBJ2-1	TGCAGTGCTAAAGGACTAGCGGGCCATTACAATGAGCAGTTCTTC	CSAKGLAGHYNEQFF
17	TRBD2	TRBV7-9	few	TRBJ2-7	TGTGCCAGCAGCTCATCACAGCCGACTAGCGGTTCTTACGAGCAGTACTTC	CASSSSQPTSGSYEQYF